The rows below give T cell receptor beta chains drawn from one sample of a study of blood T cell repertoires in COVID-19. Assay used: immunoSEQ multiplex PCR; TCRdb lists only in-frame clones, some missing. The sample lists about 70,000 clones; more than 85% were seen once. Sequenced: peripheral blood. The receptors were sampled from a man aged 45 to 65 with COVID-19, enrolled during active disease. Both conserved end residues are part of each CDR3. A D gene is named only where the DNA matches it firmly. Only some rows state a clone size, as once, few, many or a class for expanded clones.

v_call,d_call,j_call,clone_size,cdr3_nt,cdr3_aa
TRBV13,TRBD1,TRBJ2-7,NA,TGTGCCAGCAGCAATCCGGGACAGGGGTTATACGAGCAGTACTTC,CASSNPGQGLYEQYF
TRBV7-2,TRBD1,TRBJ2-4,NA,TGTGCCAGCAGCTTACGCGGCAGGGGGCTTATCATTCAGTACTTC,CASSLRGRGLIIQYF
TRBV3-1/TRBV3-2,NA,TRBJ1-2,few,TGTGCCAGCAGCCCACCCCCTATTAACTATGGCTACACCTTC,CASSPPPINYGYTF
TRBV5-6,TRBD1,TRBJ1-2,NA,TGTGCCAGCAGCTCCGGACAGGGGGCTATCTATGGCTACACCTTC,CASSSGQGAIYGYTF
TRBV27,TRBD1,TRBJ1-2,NA,TGTGCCAGCACATACCCGTCGACAGGGGATCTAGGTGGCTACACCTTC,CASTYPSTGDLGGYTF
TRBV18,TRBD1,TRBJ1-2,NA,TGTGCCAGCTCACCTTCCGGGACAGAACTCGGCTACACCTTC,CASSPSGTELGYTF
TRBV2,NA,TRBJ1-6,NA,TGTGCGAGCGGCGGGGCCACCTATAATTCACCCCTCCACTTT,CASGGATYNSPLHF
TRBV29-1,NA,TRBJ1-1,NA,TGCACCGAATCTCGGTTTGAAGCTTTCTTT,CTESRFEAFF
TRBV7-2,NA,TRBJ2-7,NA,TGTGCCAGCAGCCTCGCGGTCAGGGTGTACGAGCAGTACTTC,CASSLAVRVYEQYF
TRBV29-1,NA,TRBJ2-7,NA,TGCAGCGTTGGGGCGCTAAGGAGGGGCTTCCACGAGCAGTACTTC,CSVGALRRGFHEQYF
TRBV28,TRBD1,TRBJ1-2,NA,TGTGCCAGCAGTTTGGGGGACAGGGATTATAATGGCTACACCTTC,CASSLGDRDYNGYTF
TRBV7-3,TRBD2,TRBJ2-1,NA,TGTGCCAGCAGAGACGGGCTAGCGGGTGACAATGAGCAGTTCTTC,CASRDGLAGDNEQFF